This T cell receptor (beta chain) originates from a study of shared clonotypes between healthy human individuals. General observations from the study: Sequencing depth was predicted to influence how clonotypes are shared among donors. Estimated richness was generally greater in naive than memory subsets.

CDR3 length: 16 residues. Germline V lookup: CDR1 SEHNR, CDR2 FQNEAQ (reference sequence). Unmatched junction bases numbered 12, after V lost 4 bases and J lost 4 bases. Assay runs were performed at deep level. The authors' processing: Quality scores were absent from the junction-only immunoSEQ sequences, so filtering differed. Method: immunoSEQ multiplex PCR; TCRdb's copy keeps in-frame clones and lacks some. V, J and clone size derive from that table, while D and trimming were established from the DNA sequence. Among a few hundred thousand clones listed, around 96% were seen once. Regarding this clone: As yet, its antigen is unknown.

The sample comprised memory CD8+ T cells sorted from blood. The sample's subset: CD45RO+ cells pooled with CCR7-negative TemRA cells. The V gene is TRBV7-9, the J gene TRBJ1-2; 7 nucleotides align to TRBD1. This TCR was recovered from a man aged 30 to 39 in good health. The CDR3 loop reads CASSSQIGQAFYGYTF. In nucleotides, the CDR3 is TGTGCCAGCAGCTCCCAGATTGGACAGGCTTTCTATGGCTACACCTTC.